This TCR beta chain is drawn from a study of monozygotic twins with inflammatory bowel disease. Reprocessing the 5' RACE reads, TCRdb reports a single entry for every CDR3 protein and omits DNA. The listing contains approximately 400,000 distinct CDR3 sequences. Germline-derived CDR1 and CDR2 are SGHAT and FQNNGV. This CDR3 is 15 amino acids long. Sequencing used blood. V gene TRBV11-2 combines with J gene TRBJ2-1. This sequence was found in a human donor with ulcerative colitis or Crohn's disease, or a healthy co-twin of an affected twin (not recorded which). CDR3 sequence reads: CASSLGTGPYNEQFF. Complete variable domain (other parts from reference TRBV11-2 and TRBJ2-1): EAGVAQSPRYKIIEKRQSVAFWCNPISGHATLYWYQQILGQGPKLLIQFQNNGVVDDSQLPKDRFSAERLKGVDSTLKIQPAKLEDSAVYLCASSLGTGPYNEQFFGPGTRLTVL.